The clone carrying this T cell receptor (beta chain) was detected only a few times. Per germline, CDR1 GTSNPN and CDR2 SVGIG (reference sequence). The CDR3 contains 14 residues. V gave up 0 bases and J gave up 1 base; unmatched junction bases: 2. PCR primers comprised 60 Vbeta and 13 Jbeta primers. This table comes from immunoSEQ multiplex PCR, and its TCRdb copy is limited to in-frame clones, with some not included. Among 150,000 or so clones, 70% to 80% were seen once, and the ten largest hold about 2.1%. This entry belongs to a study of cytomegalovirus exposure and HLA in healthy donors. The specimen sequenced was PBMCs. The chain links TRBV30 to TRBJ2-5; the match to TRBD2 covers 7 bases. The receptor's source is a man aged 30 to 45 in good health and CMV-seronegative. CDR3 residues: CAWSVLAVQETQYF. The CDR3 DNA reads TGTGCCTGGAGTGTCCTAGCGGTCCAAGAGACCCAGTACTTC.